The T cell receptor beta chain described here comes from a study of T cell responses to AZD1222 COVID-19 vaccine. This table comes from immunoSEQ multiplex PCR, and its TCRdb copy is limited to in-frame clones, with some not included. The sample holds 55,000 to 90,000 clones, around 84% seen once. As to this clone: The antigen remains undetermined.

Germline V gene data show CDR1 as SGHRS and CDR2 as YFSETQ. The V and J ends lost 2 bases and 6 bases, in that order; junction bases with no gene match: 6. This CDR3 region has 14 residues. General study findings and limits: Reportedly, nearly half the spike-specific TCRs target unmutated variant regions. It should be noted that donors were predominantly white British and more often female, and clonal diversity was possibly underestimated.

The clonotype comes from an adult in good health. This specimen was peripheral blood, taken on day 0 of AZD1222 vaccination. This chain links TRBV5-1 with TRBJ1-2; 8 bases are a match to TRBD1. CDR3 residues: CASSFGQGADGYTF. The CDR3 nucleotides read TGCGCCAGCAGCTTCGGACAGGGTGCTGATGGCTACACCTTC.